Presented here are 32 T cell receptor beta chains from one specimen sequenced in a study of vaccination and CD4 T cells after COVID-19. Scientists ran DNA taken from cultured CD4+ T cells through the Oncomine TCR Beta short-read assay for sequencing. TCRdb passed the PCR reads through MiXCR, listing each CDR3 protein once. The sample records thousands of distinct CDR3 sequences, approximately 51% being singletons. Treatment: roughly 10-day PBMC culture with coronavirus spike peptide pools or control peptides (ViraFEST assay). An unexposed donor provided the CD4+ T cells, which were collected before the COVID-19 pandemic (2011-2018). Antigens for these TCRs are unknown. Sequencing was carried out using CD4+ T cells from blood, cultured in vitro. These receptor sequences come from a human donor in good health.

In this sample, this clonotype turned up a few times. V and J are TRBV7-9 and TRBJ1-5; possible D gene TRBD1, 5 bases. Germline V gene lookup returns CDR1 SEHNR and CDR2 FQNEAQ (reference sequence). V shed 0 bases and J shed 0 bases, with 9 bases lying between them. The CDR3 has 16 residues. DNA of the CDR3: TGTGCCAGCAGCTTAGCGGGGCAGTATAGCAATCAGCCCCAGCATTTT. It yields the protein CASSLAGQYSNQPQHF.

This clonotype was picked up a small number of times. This chain joins TRBV19 and TRBJ1-1, with D perhaps TRBD1 (5 bases). Between the trimmed V and J ends, which lost 4 bases and 4 bases, there was a span of 13 bases. CDR3 length: 14 amino acids. From germline, CDR1 is LNHDA and CDR2 SQIVND (reference sequence). The CDR3 bases are TGTGCCAGTAGTACGGGCAGGGTGGTCACTGAAGCTTTCTTT. This encodes CASSTGRVVTEAFF.

The table lists this clonotype with a few counts. The chain couples TRBV28 to TRBJ2-5, with 11 bases identical to TRBD1. After removal of 0 bases from V and 5 bases from J, the junction contained 2 bases not matched to a gene. The CDR3 has 15 amino acids. In germline, CDR1 is MDHEN, CDR2 SYDVKM. CDR3 residues: CASSLWGQGVETQYF. DNA of the CDR3: TGTGCCAGCAGTTTATGGGGACAGGGGGTTGAGACCCAGTACTTC.

V usage is TRBV11-2 and J usage is TRBJ2-5; D is undetermined. The V end lost 0 bases, the J end lost 5 bases, and 4 bases lay between the germline ends. CDR1 is SGHAT and CDR2 is FQNNGV in the germline V gene. The CDR3 is 12 residues long. DNA for the CDR3: TGTGCCAGCAGCTTAGATGGGGAGACCCAGTACTTC. Its translation: CASSLDGETQYF.

This clonotype has more than one count but fewer than ten. V and J are TRBV24-1 and TRBJ1-5, with TRBD1 matching over 7 bases. CDR3 length equals 15 residues. The germline V gene has CDR1 KGHDR and CDR2 SFDVKD. V dropped 5 bases and J dropped 3; count of bases not matched to a gene: 6. The CDR3 is CATSAPGQSNQPQHF. CDR3 coding DNA: TGTGCCACCAGTGCACCGGGACAGTCCAATCAGCCCCAGCATTTT.

The chain uses TRBV6-1 and TRBJ1-4; 8 positions agree with TRBD1. The CDR3 spans 15 residues. Germline CDR1 is MNHNS and CDR2 is SASEGT. The junction had 12 bases not matched to a gene; V was cut back by 8 bases and J by 7 bases. CDR3 DNA sequence: TGTGCCAGCTCACCCACTCAGGGGGCAGGTGAAAAACTGTTTTTT. Translation: CASSPTQGAGEKLFF.

The genes are TRBV27 and TRBJ1-2, with D unresolved. This CDR3 contains 16 residues. V was cut by 0 bases and J by 6 bases, with 17 bases left in between. Germline V CDR1 and CDR2: MNHEY, SMNVEV (reference sequence). CDR3 nucleotide sequence: TGTGCCAGCAGTTTATCGGGAGGGATCGAAAGCCATGGCTACACCTTC. As protein: CASSLSGGIESHGYTF.

The chain couples TRBV10-2 to TRBJ2-2; possibly TRBD2 for D (5 bases). CDR3 length: 14 residues. Germline-derived CDR1 and CDR2 are WSHSY and SAAADI. With 7 bases removed from V and 6 bases from J, the gap between germline ends came to 15 bases. CDR3 protein: CASTGTRLSGELFF. The CDR3 nucleotides read TGCGCCAGCACAGGAACTAGACTTTCCGGGGAGCTGTTTTTT.

The DNA of the CDR3 is TGTGCCAGCCGGGATGGGGTCGGAGAACCAGGCAATCAGCCCCAGCATTTT. This translates into CASRDGVGEPGNQPQHF. J is TRBJ1-5 and V is TRBV6-1; D not resolved. The germline V gene has CDR1 MNHNS and CDR2 SASEGT. The CDR3 length is 17 residues. V was pared by 8 bases and J by 2 bases, with 22 bases between.

The rearrangement uses TRBV5-1 and TRBJ2-1; D tentatively fits TRBD1 or TRBD2 (6 bases each). Deletions cut 6 bases from V and 4 bases from J, with 26 bases between. The CDR3 contains 18 residues. Germline CDR1 and CDR2: SGHRS and YFSETQ. DNA for the CDR3: TGCGCCAGCAAGGAGGGGGTTCGCCCCTCGGGCCTATACAATGAGCAGTTCTTC. Protein product: CASKEGVRPSGLYNEQFF.

The chain recombines TRBV29-1 with TRBJ1-2; D ambiguous. Per the germline V gene, CDR1 is SQVTM and CDR2 is ANQGSEA. This CDR3 contains 14 residues. Trimming removed 3 bases from V and 3 bases from J, with 14 bases in between. DNA for the CDR3: TGCAGCGTTGAGATGGGCCTGGCCGACTATGGCTACACCTTC. Protein sequence: CSVEMGLADYGYTF.

The V call is TRBV29-1, the J call TRBJ2-1; possibly TRBD2 for D (6 bases). Trimming cost V 8 bases and J 8 bases, with 16 bases left between them. This CDR3 is built from 12 residues. Germline assignment: CDR1 SQVTM and CDR2 ANQGSEA. The CDR3 bases are TGCAGCTCGGACGGGGGAGGCTATGAGCAGTTCTTC. Its protein product is CSSDGGGYEQFF.

The V and J genes are TRBV7-9 and TRBJ1-5; D is perhaps TRBD1 (5 bases). The V gene lost 5 bases and the J gene lost 5 bases, with 16 bases spanning the gap. CDR3 length equals 15 residues. Germline V CDR1 and CDR2: SEHNR, FQNEAQ (reference sequence). CDR3 amino acids: CASSLGGGGYQPQHF. In DNA, the CDR3 is TGTGCCAGCAGCCTCGGTGGGGGGGGTTATCAGCCCCAGCATTTT.

By share, this clonotype ranks as hyperexpanded. The chain employs TRBV20-1 and TRBJ2-5; 12 bases align to TRBD2. This CDR3 comprises 16 residues. Germline assignment: CDR1 DFQATT and CDR2 SNEGSKA (reference sequence). The V and J ends lost 3 bases and 2 bases, in that order; junction bases with no gene match: 7. As DNA, the CDR3 is TGCAGTGCTAGGGTCGGACTAGCGGGGACACAAGAGACCCAGTACTTC. This sequence encodes CSARVGLAGTQETQYF.

This clonotype has a handful of counts. The chain recombines TRBV19 with TRBJ1-2; 9 nucleotides agree with TRBD1. Trimming removed 5 bases from V and 5 bases from J; junction bases left unmatched: 12. CDR3 length: 16 residues. CDR1 LNHDA and CDR2 SQIVND come from the germline V gene (reference sequence). For the CDR3, the DNA is TGTGCCAGTAGTGCTACCGGGACAGGGAGATATTATGGCTACACCTTC. Encoded protein: CASSATGTGRYYGYTF.

This clonotype was seen a handful of times. The V call is TRBV2, the J call TRBJ2-2, with D tentatively TRBD2 (5 bases). The germline V gene encodes CDR1 SNHLY and CDR2 FYNNEI. The V end lost 5 bases, the J end lost 0 bases, and 10 bases lay between the germline ends. CDR3 length: 15 residues. Written as DNA, the CDR3 is TGTGCCAGCAGTCCCTCCGGGGCGAACACCGGGGAGCTGTTTTTT. Translated, it gives CASSPSGANTGELFF.

This clonotype was counted a few times. As DNA, the CDR3 is TGTGCCAGCAGTAACCTAGCGGGGGGGTCCTACGAGCAGTACTTC. Protein sequence: CASSNLAGGSYEQYF. The chain is built from TRBV6-2 or TRBV6-3 and TRBJ2-7, with 12 bases that match TRBD2. This CDR3 comprises 15 residues. CDR1 is MNHEY and CDR2 is SVGEGT in the germline V gene. Trimming took 5 bases from V and 1 from J; bases not matched to a gene: 3.

This clonotype has more than one count but fewer than ten. The genes are TRBV21-1 and TRBJ2-7. TRBV21-1 is shown as a pseudogene. The CDR3 length is 16 residues. CDR3 protein: CASSAQWTGSSYEQYF. CDR3 bases: TGTGCCAGCAGCGCCCAATGGACGGGGAGCTCCTACGAGCAGTACTTC.

The V gene is TRBV9, the J gene TRBJ1-2; TRBD1 might be the D (6 bases). Trimming removed 0 bases at V and 5 bases at J, with 8 bases between. The CDR3 loop spans 13 amino acids. Germline V CDR1 and CDR2: SGDLS, YYNGEE. The CDR3 here is CASSVGGTYGYTF. The CDR3 DNA reads as TGTGCCAGCAGCGTAGGGGGGACATATGGCTACACCTTC.

The J gene is TRBJ2-3, the V gene TRBV2; 15 nucleotides line up with TRBD2. V trimming: 8 bases; J trimming: 4 bases; junction bases outside the gene matches: 1. The CDR3 extends over 14 amino acids. Germline assignment: CDR1 SNHLY and CDR2 FYNNEI. CDR3 sequence reads: CASGTSGGSDTQYF. CDR3 in DNA: TGTGCCAGCGGGACTAGCGGGGGGTCAGATACGCAGTATTTT.

V usage is TRBV19 and J usage is TRBJ1-1, with D perhaps matching TRBD1 (5 bases). The CDR3 extends over 15 amino acids. V was shortened by 1 base and J by 8 bases, with 17 bases between the two germline ends. The germline gives CDR1 LNHDA, CDR2 SQIVND (reference sequence). CDR3 sequence: CASSIGPGARLEAFF. The CDR3 DNA follows: TGTGCCAGTAGTATAGGTCCCGGGGCCCGTCTAGAAGCTTTCTTT. Variable domain in full (rest from reference TRBV19 and TRBJ1-1): DGGITQSPKYLFRKEGQNVTLSCEQNLNHDAMYWYRQDPGQGLRLIYYSQIVNDFQKGDIAEGYSVSREKKESFPLTVTSAQKNPTAFYLCASSIGPGARLEAFFGQGTRLTVV.

The chain combines TRBV7-2 with TRBJ2-7; 11 bases fit TRBD2. This CDR3 spans 15 amino acids. V lost 5 bases, J lost 2 bases, and 5 bases stayed unmatched. Germline V gene lookup returns CDR1 SGHTA and CDR2 FQGNSA. The CDR3 region has the DNA TGTGCCAGCAGCACTAGACTAGCGGGGACCTACGAGCAGTACTTC. This encodes CASSTRLAGTYEQYF.

The chain links TRBV6-1 to TRBJ2-3; 7 bases map to TRBD2. The length of the CDR3 is 17 residues. The V gene's germline CDR1 is MNHNS and CDR2 SASEGT. V was clipped by 6 bases and J by 10 bases; unmatched bases: 22. The CDR3: CASRTTDGGSLTGAQYF. The CDR3 DNA reads TGTGCCAGCAGAACTACCGACGGCGGGAGTCTTACGGGAGCGCAGTATTTT.

The V and J genes are TRBV7-2 and TRBJ2-7, with 9 bases identical to TRBD2. V was clipped by 5 bases and J by 1 base; unmatched bases: 3. CDR3 length equals 14 residues. Per germline, CDR1 SGHTA and CDR2 FQGNSA. The CDR3 DNA reads as TGTGCCAGCAGCAGGACTAGCGATTCCTACGAGCAGTACTTC. This codes for CASSRTSDSYEQYF.

V gene TRBV29-1 combines with J gene TRBJ1-2; tentative D call: TRBD1 (6 bases). V lost 7 bases and J lost 2, with 14 bases in between. The CDR3 spans 13 residues. Germline V gene sequence: CDR1 SQVTM, CDR2 ANQGSEA. CDR3 protein: CSGGGQGNYGYTF. CDR3 bases: TGCAGCGGGGGCGGTCAGGGGAACTATGGCTACACCTTC.

This clonotype occurred a few times. The rearrangement links TRBV7-9 to TRBJ2-5; 10 bases match TRBD1. Germline CDR1 and CDR2: SEHNR and FQNEAQ (reference sequence). The CDR3 sequence is 15 residues long. V shed 8 bases and J 5 bases; nucleotides not matched to a gene: 11. CDR3 coding DNA: TGTGCCAGCTCCGGACAGGGGGTAGTGGGGGAGACCCAGTACTTC. Translated: CASSGQGVVGETQYF.

The genes are TRBV28 and TRBJ1-2, with 10 bases matching TRBD1. Per the germline V gene, CDR1 is MDHEN and CDR2 is SYDVKM. Trimming cost V 3 bases and J 2 bases; bases outside gene matches: 3. The CDR3 is 15 amino acids. The CDR3 reads CASSLAGQGNYGYTF. CDR3 nucleotide sequence: TGTGCCAGCAGTTTGGCGGGACAGGGGAACTATGGCTACACCTTC.

The chain couples TRBV30 to TRBJ1-1; TRBD1 is a possible D gene (5 bases). Germline V CDR1 and CDR2: GTSNPN, SVGIG (reference sequence). Deletions cut 2 bases from V and 1 base from J, with 14 bases between. CDR3 length: 15 residues. Here the CDR3 reads CAWSLEGTANTEAFF. The CDR3 nucleotides read TGTGCCTGGAGTTTGGAAGGGACGGCGAACACTGAAGCTTTCTTT.

Judged by abundance, this clonotype is large. This chain joins TRBV6-2 or TRBV6-3 and TRBJ2-1; D gene ambiguous. The CDR3 extends over 13 amino acids. The V gene's germline CDR1 is MNHEY and CDR2 SVGEGT. The germline V and J ends were trimmed by 5 bases and 9 bases, with 14 bases remaining between them. The DNA of the CDR3 is TGTGCCAGCAGTCAGGACGGGTTCGGTGAGCAGTTCTTC. Translating it yields CASSQDGFGEQFF.

The V call is TRBV11-2, the J call TRBJ1-1, with 9 bases matching TRBD1. Germline CDR1 reads SGHAT; CDR2 reads FQNNGV. This CDR3 has 15 residues. With 5 bases clipped from V and 4 bases from J, the junction kept 8 bases outside the gene matches. CDR3 in DNA: TGTGCCAGCAGCCCCCGGGACAGGGTCATCACTGAAGCTTTCTTT. Amino acid sequence: CASSPRDRVITEAFF. Variable domain in full (rest from reference TRBV11-2 and TRBJ1-1): EAGVAQSPRYKIIEKRQSVAFWCNPISGHATLYWYQQILGQGPKLLIQFQNNGVVDDSQLPKDRFSAERLKGVDSTLKIQPAKLEDSAVYLCASSPRDRVITEAFFGQGTRLTVV.

The chain combines TRBV20-1 with TRBJ2-1; TRBD2 aligns across 14 bases. Germline V gene data show CDR1 as DFQATT and CDR2 as SNEGSKA (reference sequence). This CDR3 is 18 amino acids long. J lost 7 bases, V lost 3 bases, and 14 bases had no gene match. The CDR3 reads CSASGRLAGGPLANEQFF. CDR3 in DNA: TGCAGTGCTAGCGGGAGACTAGCGGGAGGGCCATTAGCTAATGAGCAGTTCTTC.

The chain combines TRBV6-1 with TRBJ2-2; 9 nucleotides line up with TRBD2. J lost 3 bases, V lost 6 bases, and 8 bases had no gene match. Germline-derived CDR1 and CDR2 are MNHNS and SASEGT. This CDR3 region has 16 residues. CDR3 amino acids: CASRDSGRGYTGELFF. As DNA, the CDR3 is TGTGCCAGCAGGGATAGCGGGAGAGGGTACACCGGGGAGCTGTTTTTT.